A selection of T cell receptor beta chains follows, all from one sample in a study of spatial heterogeneity in lung cancer. TCRdb re-called the 5' RACE reads with MiXCR, one entry per CDR3 protein. The sample holds thousands of distinct CDR3 sequences; 4.5% to 6% are singletons and the top ten take about 42%. The sample consisted of PBMCs, taken at surgery. These receptor sequences come from a male donor with early-stage non-small cell lung cancer. Each CDR3 is given with its conserved first and last residue. A D gene is named only where the DNA matches it firmly. Clone size is stated in some rows and not others, as once, few, many or a class when expanded.

>TRBV7-9|TRBJ2-7|many|TRBD2
TGTGCCAGCAGCTTTACTAGCGGAACCTACGAGCAGTACTTC
CASSFTSGTYEQYF
>TRBV7-6|TRBJ2-7|many|TRBD2
TGTGCCAGCAGCCCCATAGCGGGGGGCTCCTACGAGCAGTACTTC
CASSPIAGGSYEQYF
>TRBV2|TRBJ1-2|many|NA
TGTGCCAGCAGTCCACGGGGGTCCAGCTATGGCTACACCTTC
CASSPRGSSYGYTF
>TRBV20-1|TRBJ2-7|many|NA
TGCAGTGGCCAAGGGGGGTTCTACGAGCAGTACTTC
CSGQGGFYEQYF
>TRBV20-1|TRBJ2-3|large|TRBD2
TGCAGTGCTACCCGCAGCGGGAGGGTTTTGTTCACAGATACGCAGTATTTT
CSATRSGRVLFTDTQYF
>TRBV5-6|TRBJ1-1|NA|NA
TGTGCCAGCAGCTTGATTAACACTGAAGCTTTCTTT
CASSLINTEAFF
>TRBV6-1|TRBJ1-1|many|TRBD1
TGTGCCAGCAGGGACAGGGGAGATACTGAAGCTTTCTTT
CASRDRGDTEAFF
>TRBV5-5|TRBJ2-7|many|TRBD1
TGTGCCAGCAGCATCGGACAGGCCTACGAGCAGTACTTC
CASSIGQAYEQYF
>TRBV2|TRBJ2-2|NA|NA
TGTGCCAGCAGTGACTGGACCGGGGAGCTGTTTTTT
CASSDWTGELFF
>TRBV4-1|TRBJ2-7|many|NA
TGCGCCAGCAGCCCTCAGCGGGTCTCCTACGAGCAGTACTTC
CASSPQRVSYEQYF
>TRBV29-1|TRBJ1-1|many|NA
TGCAGCGGGGCCGACGGCCCTGGTCTTTTCTTT
CSGADGPGLFF
>TRBV11-2|TRBJ1-1|many|NA
TGTGCCAGCAGTCCCACGGGGGCGGGTGAAGCTTTCTTT
CASSPTGAGEAFF
>TRBV6-5|TRBJ2-1|NA|NA
TGTGCCAGCAGTTACTACGACCCCTCCCGGGCCCTCCACAACAATGAGCAGTTCTTC
CASSYYDPSRALHNNEQFF
>TRBV4-2|TRBJ2-2|many|NA
TGTGCCAGCAGCCCCTCGATGGTGGGCGGTACCGGGGAGCTGTTTTTT
CASSPSMVGGTGELFF
>TRBV13|TRBJ2-1|few|NA
TGTGCCAGCAGCTTAGTTTCGACAGCCTCCTACAATGAGCAGTTCTTC
CASSLVSTASYNEQFF
>TRBV9|TRBJ1-5|many|NA
TGTGCCAGCAGCCCTACTCTGGGGGGGCCAGGTCAGCCCCAGCATTTT
CASSPTLGGPGQPQHF
>TRBV6-2/TRBV6-3|TRBJ2-1|few|NA
TGTGCCAGCAGTCCCAGTAATGAGCAGTTCTTC
CASSPSNEQFF
>TRBV7-2|TRBJ2-7|many|NA
TGTGCCAGCAGCTTAGAAATTTTGGGGGGAGCCTACGAGCAGTACTTC
CASSLEILGGAYEQYF
>TRBV7-8|TRBJ2-1|many|NA
TGTGCCAGCAGCTTAGCGGGAGCCCTTTACAATGAGCAGTTCTTC
CASSLAGALYNEQFF
>TRBV27|TRBJ1-2|many|TRBD1
TGTGCCAGCAGTTCTCTCCAGGGGGCTAACTATGGCTACACCTTC
CASSSLQGANYGYTF
>TRBV28|TRBJ2-1|few|NA
TGTGCCAGCAGTTTCCCTCAGCGTCGGGGGCAGTTCTTC
CASSFPQRRGQFF
>TRBV29-1|TRBJ2-1|many|NA
TGCAGCGTTTTACCAACTAGGGTCAATGAGCAGTTCTTC
CSVLPTRVNEQFF
>TRBV3-1|TRBJ2-7|medium-sized|NA
TGTGCCAGCAGCCAACCCGGATACGAGCAGTACTTC
CASSQPGYEQYF
>TRBV12-3/TRBV12-4|TRBJ2-1|NA|NA
TGTGCCAGCAGCCGCCCCGTGAGCTCCTACAATGAGCAGTTCTTC
CASSRPVSSYNEQFF
>TRBV6-5|TRBJ2-1|many|NA
TGTGCCAGCAGTTACTCGCGGCTAGTCGGCAATGAGCAGTTCTTC
CASSYSRLVGNEQFF
>TRBV20-1|TRBJ2-3|many|NA
TGCAGTGCACCGGGACCCACCGGAGATACGCAGTATTTT
CSAPGPTGDTQYF
>TRBV19|TRBJ2-1|many|TRBD2
TGTGCCAGTAGTCTGCGGGGGGCGAGGAATGAGCAGTTCTTC
CASSLRGARNEQFF
>TRBV29-1|TRBJ1-1|many|TRBD1
TGCAGCGTCTGGGACAGGGATAACACTGAAGCTTTCTTT
CSVWDRDNTEAFF
>TRBV12-3/TRBV12-4|TRBJ1-2|many|NA
TGTGCCAGCAGTTTTACAGGGACCGGCTACACCTTC
CASSFTGTGYTF
>TRBV9|TRBJ1-2|many|NA
TGTGCCAGCAGCCCTAGGGGAAAACAGACCTATGGCTACACCTTC
CASSPRGKQTYGYTF
>TRBV7-9|TRBJ1-1|many|TRBD1
TGTGCCAGCAGCTTCTTGACAGGGGGTATGAACACTGAAGCTTTCTTT
CASSFLTGGMNTEAFF
>TRBV5-1|TRBJ1-2|many|NA
TGCGCCAGCAGCTTTGGAGGGCATTCTAACTATGGCTACACCTTC
CASSFGGHSNYGYTF
>TRBV10-3|TRBJ2-3|many|NA
TGTGCCATCAGTGAGAGGGGGACTAGCACAGATACGCAGTATTTT
CAISERGTSTDTQYF
>TRBV2|TRBJ2-5|many|NA
TGTGCCAGCACGGGAAAGAGGGAGGAGACCCAGTACTTC
CASTGKREETQYF
>TRBV2|TRBJ2-1|many|NA
TGTGCCAGCAGTGAAGCCGGGGGGCGGGGTGAGCAGTTCTTC
CASSEAGGRGEQFF
>TRBV6-5|TRBJ2-5|many|TRBD2
TGTGCCAGCAGTTACTTTCCTCTAGCGGGGGGGCAAGAGACCCAGTACTTC
CASSYFPLAGGQETQYF
>TRBV29-1|TRBJ2-1|many|NA
TGCAGCGTTTCCCCCCTAGGGGCCCGCAATGAGCAGTTCTTC
CSVSPLGARNEQFF
>TRBV29-1|TRBJ1-1|many|NA
TGCAGCGTCCATCGGTCCGCTGAAGCTTTCTTT
CSVHRSAEAFF
>TRBV7-9|TRBJ2-2|many|NA
TGTGCCAGCAGCCAAGGGGAGCTGTTTTTT
CASSQGELFF
>TRBV7-2|TRBJ2-7|many|NA
TGTGCCAGCAGTTACGGGACACTCAGCTCCTACGAGCAGTACTTC
CASSYGTLSSYEQYF
>TRBV11-2|TRBJ2-7|many|TRBD1
TGTGCCAGCAGCTTAAGGGACAGGGGTTCCTACGAGCAGTACTTC
CASSLRDRGSYEQYF
>TRBV18|TRBJ2-2|NA|NA
TGTGCCAGCTCACCCATGGGGTCCGGGGAGCTGTTTTTT
CASSPMGSGELFF
>TRBV4-2|TRBJ2-5|few|NA
TGTGCCAGCAGCCAACCTCCATCGAGTGGGGAGACCCAGTACTTC
CASSQPPSSGETQYF
>TRBV12-3/TRBV12-4|TRBJ2-1|many|TRBD2
TGTGCCAGCAGTTTAGCGCTGACTAGCGGGGGGCCGGACAATGAGCAGTTCTTC
CASSLALTSGGPDNEQFF
>TRBV5-6|TRBJ1-1|NA|NA
TGTGCCAGCAGCTACGACGGGGGGGCTGAAGCTTTCTTT
CASSYDGGAEAFF
>TRBV7-9|TRBJ2-7|many|NA
TGTGCCAGCAGCCCCCAGGGGGGGAACCTATTTGAGCAGTACTTC
CASSPQGGNLFEQYF
>TRBV7-8|TRBJ2-1|many|NA
TGTGCCAGCAGCTTATTTGGGAGCTCCTACAATGAGCAGTTCTTC
CASSLFGSSYNEQFF
>TRBV7-9|TRBJ1-1|many|NA
TGTGCCAGCAGCTTAGGAGAGGGTGGGCACACTGAAGCTTTCTTT
CASSLGEGGHTEAFF
>TRBV19|TRBJ2-3|many|TRBD1
TGTGCCACGGCAGGGGGCCTCACAGATACGCAGTATTTT
CATAGGLTDTQYF
>TRBV28|TRBJ1-2|many|NA
TGTGCCAGCAGTTTAAGTGACAGTTATGGCTACACCTTC
CASSLSDSYGYTF
>TRBV10-3|TRBJ2-2|few|NA
TGTGCCATCAAGGGGGGCGCGGACACCGGGGAGCTGTTTTTT
CAIKGGADTGELFF
>TRBV20-1|TRBJ1-6|many|NA
TGCAGTGCTAGGACGGTCTATAATTCACCCCTCCACTTT
CSARTVYNSPLHF
>TRBV10-3|TRBJ2-1|many|TRBD2
TGTGCCATCTCCAGGACTAGCGAGGGTGAGCAGTTCTTC
CAISRTSEGEQFF
>TRBV6-2/TRBV6-3|TRBJ2-5|NA|NA
TGTGCCAGCAGGCCCGGGCAGGGGCCGCAAGGTTTGTTCTTC
CASRPGQGPQGLFF
>TRBV12-3/TRBV12-4|TRBJ1-2|NA|NA
TGTGCCAGCAGTCCCGGGGGGTATGGCTACACCTTC
CASSPGGYGYTF
>TRBV19|TRBJ2-1|few|TRBD1
TGTGCCAGTAGGACTGACAGGGGGACTTACAATGAGCAGTTCTTC
CASRTDRGTYNEQFF
>TRBV7-9|TRBJ2-3|many|TRBD2
TGTGCCAGCAGTTGGACTAGCGGCGGCGCCACAGATACGCAGTATTTT
CASSWTSGGATDTQYF